Below are 21 T cell receptor beta chains sequenced from a single sample in a study of beta chain features in type 1 diabetes. Every isolated RNA sample was fully reverse transcribed, so sequencing captured expressed TCRB transcripts. Clones were sequenced by immunoSEQ multiplex PCR, and TCRdb holds only the in-frame ones, with some missing. The sample contains about 290,000 clones, about 7.8% of which appear only once. The sample taken for sequencing was central memory CD4+ T cells from blood. Receptors originate from a young woman in good health.

This clone was recorded only once. This CDR3 reads CASSVEGKRNNEQFF. CDR3 nucleotide sequence: TGTGCCAGCAGCGTAGAGGGGAAGAGGAACAATGAGCAGTTCTTC. The chain combines TRBV9 with TRBJ2-1, with D possibly being TRBD1 (5 bases). The CDR3 has 15 residues. Germline CDR1 is SGDLS and CDR2 is YYNGEE. Deletions cut 0 bases from V and 5 bases from J, with 12 bases between.

The chain carries TRBV2 and TRBJ2-2, with D possibly being TRBD1 or TRBD2 (5 bases each). Trimming stripped 6 bases from V and 5 bases from J, with 13 bases between. Germline V lookup: CDR1 SNHLY, CDR2 FYNNEI. There are 14 residues in the CDR3. The CDR3 here is CASREDTPTGELFF. CDR3 DNA: TGTGCCAGCAGGGAGGACACGCCAACCGGGGAGCTGTTTTTT.

The chain is built from TRBV21-1 and TRBJ2-3; the table gives TRBD1 as D, unverified against the DNA. TRBV21-1 represents a pseudogene. The CDR3 totals 18 residues. CDR3 in amino acids: CASSLQGASGVSTDTQYF. The CDR3 coding sequence is TGTGCCAGCAGCCTACAGGGGGCTAGCGGAGTTAGCACAGATACGCAGTATTTT.

There are a few counts of this clone. This rearrangement joins TRBV7-9 to TRBJ2-2; D not certain. There are 13 residues in the CDR3. Trimming removed 1 base from V and 4 bases from J, with 4 bases in between. Germline-derived CDR1 and CDR2 are SEHNR and FQNEAQ (reference sequence). CDR3 in amino acids: CASSLDGTGELFF. The CDR3 nucleotides are TGTGCCAGCAGCTTAGATGGCACCGGGGAGCTGTTTTTT.

About this clone itself: At one end the junction does not follow the germline gene, possibly because of a read error. Other DNA sequences in the sample encode the same CDR3. CDR3 region: CATSRESGRYQETQYF. The CDR3, as DNA: TGCGCCACCAGCAGAGAAAGCGGGAGGTACCAAGAGACCCAGTACTTC. The rearrangement uses TRBV15 and TRBJ2-5, with 9 bases matching TRBD2. The CDR3 contains 16 residues. Germline CDR1 LNHNV, CDR2 YYDKDF (reference sequence).

The table lists this clone with a few counts. V usage is TRBV15 and J usage is TRBJ2-7; no clear D gene. Germline-derived CDR1 and CDR2 are LNHNV and YYDKDF (reference sequence). V was cut by 0 bases and J by 5 bases, with 8 bases left in between. This CDR3 region has 13 residues. The CDR3 region is CATSRDSRNEQYV. The CDR3 nucleotides are TGTGCCACCAGCAGAGATTCGAGGAACGAGCAGTACGTC.

This clone came up a few times. One junction end does not reproduce the germline sequence, and a read error may be involved. The rearrangement uses TRBV7-2 and TRBJ1-3; 8 bases agree with TRBD1. From germline, CDR1 is SGHTA and CDR2 FQGNSA. This CDR3 has 16 amino acids. In DNA form, the CDR3 reads TGTGCCAGCAGTTTAGAACCAGGGGGCACTGGAAACACCATATATTTT. Protein product: CASSLEPGGTGNTIYF.

This clone was found many times. The chain has TRBV2 and TRBJ1-1, with TRBD1 matching 10 bases. The V gene end was trimmed by 2 bases and the J gene end by 6 bases; junction bases not matched to a gene: 6. This CDR3 contains 15 residues. Germline CDR1 and CDR2: SNHLY and FYNNEI. CDR3 in amino acids: CASSESGQGSAEAFF. In DNA form, the CDR3 reads TGTGCCAGCAGTGAATCGGGACAGGGGTCTGCTGAAGCTTTCTTT.

This clone was counted only a few times. V is TRBV6-6 and J is TRBJ1-1; D is uncertain. V was pared by 6 bases and J by 4 bases, with 9 bases between. Germline lookup yields CDR1 MNHNY and CDR2 SVGAGI (reference sequence). The length of the CDR3 is 12 residues. The CDR3 loop reads CASSLHRTEAFF. CDR3 DNA sequence: TGTGCCAGCAGCCTCCACCGCACTGAAGCTTTCTTT.

With regard to this clone: Other nucleotide sequences in the sample specify the same CDR3. The CDR3 bases are TGTGCCAGCTCACCTGGACTAGCGGGCACAGATACGCAGTATTTT. Protein product: CASSPGLAGTDTQYF. The V and J genes are TRBV18 and TRBJ2-3, with 10 bases lining up with TRBD2. J lost 1 base, V lost 3 bases, and 1 base had no gene match. This CDR3 has 15 amino acids. CDR1 is KGHSH, CDR2 LQKENI, per germline.

This clone was observed at least ten times. The chain employs TRBV28 and TRBJ1-1; D is uncertain. Per the germline V gene, CDR1 is MDHEN and CDR2 is SYDVKM. This CDR3 has 14 amino acids. V lost 5 bases, J lost 3 bases, and 13 bases lay in between. This CDR3 is CASSGIGSYTEAFF. For the CDR3, the DNA is TGTGCCAGCAGTGGCATAGGGTCGTACACTGAAGCTTTCTTT.

Concerning this clone: Possible read error: a much larger clone is one base away. The CDR3 nucleotides read TGTGCCAGCAGCGAGACGGTGCGGGGCGCTGGGGCCAACGTCCTGACTTTC. Its translation: CASSETVRGAGANVLTF. J is TRBJ2-6 and V is TRBV7-2; TRBD2 might be the D (6 bases). Trimming removed 5 bases from V and 2 bases from J, with 16 bases in between. The CDR3 spans 17 residues. In germline, CDR1 is SGHTA, CDR2 FQGNSA.

This clone was detected a few times. The chain joins TRBV18 to TRBJ2-3, with 8 bases fitting TRBD1. The length of the CDR3 is 14 residues. The trim removed 3 bases at V and 9 bases at J, leaving 8 bases unmatched. CDR1 and CDR2 from the germline V gene are KGHSH and LQKENI. CDR3 residues: CASSPGAQGGTQYF. DNA of the CDR3: TGTGCCAGCTCACCCGGAGCACAGGGGGGCACGCAGTATTTT.

This chain connects TRBV15 to TRBJ2-7; TRBD2 agrees at 9 bases. The germline gives CDR1 LNHNV, CDR2 YYDKDF (reference sequence). Trimming at V came to 2 bases and at J to 5 bases, leaving 10 bases not matched to a gene. The CDR3 contains 16 residues. The CDR3 region has the DNA TGTGCCACCAGCAGATTTAGCGGGAGTGGGAAAAACGAGCAGTACTTC. Its translation: CATSRFSGSGKNEQYF.

This clone has just a few counts. V usage is TRBV5-1 and J usage is TRBJ1-1; tentatively, D is TRBD1 (5 bases). The length of the CDR3 is 17 residues. The V end lost 4 bases, the J end lost 1 base, and 20 bases lay between the germline ends. Per the germline V gene, CDR1 is SGHRS and CDR2 is YFSETQ. As DNA, the CDR3 is TGCGCCAGCAGCCGTCGTCTCCGGGACCAGGGGAACACTGAAGCTTTCTTT. As protein: CASSRRLRDQGNTEAFF.

This clone was detected a few times. The J gene is TRBJ2-3, the V gene TRBV5-1, with 7 nucleotides matching TRBD2. Germline V gives CDR1 SGHRS, CDR2 YFSETQ. V dropped 2 bases and J dropped 1; count of bases not matched to a gene: 1. The CDR3 is 14 residues long. As DNA, the CDR3 is TGCGCCAGCAGCTTAACTAGCGGCACAGATACGCAGTATTTT. It is translated as CASSLTSGTDTQYF.

This clone has only a few counts. V and J are TRBV7-9 and TRBJ2-5, with D hard to call. CDR3 size: 14 residues. Trimming left V 1 base short and J 7 bases short, with 13 bases between. Germline CDR1 SEHNR, CDR2 FQNEAQ (reference sequence). The CDR3: CASSLETRLGTQYF. The CDR3 DNA reads TGTGCCAGCAGCTTAGAGACGCGCCTTGGGACCCAGTACTTC.

The J gene is TRBJ1-2, the V gene TRBV11-2; D is unclear. CDR1 is SGHAT, CDR2 FQNNGV, per germline. This CDR3 has 14 amino acids. V lost 5 bases and J 5 bases, leaving 15 bases between the germline ends. Here the CDR3 DNA reads TGTGCCAGCAGCCATCAACACTCCAATTATGGCTACACCTTC. Protein sequence: CASSHQHSNYGYTF.

The gene calls are TRBV19 and TRBJ1-5; weak D call: TRBD1 (6 bases). The germline V and J ends were trimmed by 4 bases and 0 bases, with 19 bases remaining between them. In germline, CDR1 is LNHDA, CDR2 SQIVND (reference sequence). CDR3 size: 18 residues. The CDR3 DNA reads TGTGCCAGTAGTAGCCCCCCGAAGGGGGGATATAGCAATCAGCCCCAGCATTTT. This sequence encodes CASSSPPKGGYSNQPQHF. The full variable domain, in which reference TRBV19 and TRBJ1-5 provide the parts outside the CDR3, is DGGITQSPKYLFRKEGQNVTLSCEQNLNHDAMYWYRQDPGQGLRLIYYSQIVNDFQKGDIAEGYSVSREKKESFPLTVTSAQKNPTAFYLCASSSPPKGGYSNQPQHFGDGTRLSIL.

There are a few counts of this clone. The J gene is TRBJ1-5, the V gene TRBV5-1, with TRBD1 matching over 8 bases. CDR1 and CDR2 from the germline V gene are SGHRS and YFSETQ. V trimming: 0 bases; J trimming: 7 bases; junction bases outside the gene matches: 6. The CDR3 length is 15 residues. This CDR3 is CASSLGGQGGQPQHF. Written as DNA, the CDR3 is TGCGCCAGCAGCTTGGGCGGACAGGGTGGACAGCCCCAGCATTTT.

The gene calls are TRBV30 and TRBJ2-5, with 7 bases aligning to TRBD1. After removal of 4 bases from V and 1 base from J, the junction contained 15 bases not matched to a gene. CDR3 length: 17 amino acids. Germline V gene sequence: CDR1 GTSNPN, CDR2 SVGIG (reference sequence). The CDR3 bases are TGTGCCTGGATGAGGGGGCCCCCTTCGGTCGGCCAAGAGACCCAGTACTTC. Translated, it gives CAWMRGPPSVGQETQYF. The full variable domain, its missing parts supplied by reference TRBV30 and TRBJ2-5, is SQTIHQWPATLVQPVGSPLSLECTVEGTSNPNLYWYRQAAGRGLQLLFYSVGIGQISSEVPQNLSASRPQDRQFILSSKKLLLSDSGFYLCAWMRGPPSVGQETQYFGPGTRLLVL.